This T cell receptor beta chain stems from a study of T cells in Graves' hyperthyroidism and ophthalmopathy (dated by TCRdb to about 2019). About the study as a whole: Peripheral blood samples were taken at the time of initial diagnosis, prior to any treatment. A discovery cohort of around 98 patients, 43 with Graves' ophthalmopathy and 57 with stable Graves' hyperthyroidism, was used to find distinguishing TCR V-J signatures. Whether ophthalmopathy could be predicted prospectively was tested in an independent validation cohort made up of roughly 19 hyperthyroidism patients plus 17 patients who later progressed to ophthalmopathy. The roughly 90 discovery patients were divided at random into training and test sets in a 7:3 ratio. Thyroid tissue and blood T-cell repertoires from over 5 Graves' hyperthyroidism patients were also compared in the study. Following sampling, methimazole starting at 30 mg daily was given to hyperthyroidism patients, and high-dose intravenous methylprednisolone was given to ophthalmopathy patients. The paper describes TCR Vbeta CDR3 sequencing of fewer than 150 peripheral blood samples, made up of about 41 ophthalmopathy patients, approximately 76 hyperthyroidism patients and 17 progressor patients.

This clonotype has a count of ten or more. No cognate antigen has been identified for it. Base qualities are not at hand, and no much larger clone is one base apart. The TCR beta CDR3 regions were amplified from the RNA transcripts. A first-round RT-PCR of the TCR CDR3 used the HTBI primer set with the Qiagen OneStep RT-PCR kit. A second multiplex PCR round built the libraries, followed by size selection and purification. Sequencing of the libraries was done on an Illumina HiSeq2000 using paired-end 100 bp reads. The study's processing was this. Raw data were processed with SOAPnuke, discarding reads with adapters, uncalled bases, mean Phred below 15, or no exact constant-primer or identifier match. COPE v1.2.5 was used to merge the high-quality paired reads, and each unique nucleotide sequence was defined as a clonotype. MiTCR v1.1 was used to align clonotypes to the IMGT TRBV, TRBD and TRBJ reference segments. The analysis was restricted to V-J combinations with a frequency above 0.0001, which together covered just over 99% of the repertoires. The TCS score was defined as the ratio of F50 (clonal expansion) to E x V (chaos), calculated using BLOSUM62-based TCRdist between CDR3 peptides within each V-J. Welch's t-statistics and random forest reduced around 550 V-J features to about 13, which were used in a naive Bayes classifier (R e1071). In-frame beta chains were kept once TCRdb had trimmed the public reads at Q25 with fastp and called clones with MiXCR. Each CDR3 protein appears once, grouped with its most common genes and DNA. V and J calls and clone size were set by TCRdb, not the authors. Here the sample has approximately 640,000 distinct CDR3 sequences; 15% to 20% occur a single time. The top ten clones comprise around 15% of the sample.

The junction shows trimming of 6 bases on V and 1 base on J, and the gene matches do not reach 5 bases of it. The germline V gene encodes CDR1 WSHSY and CDR2 SAAADI. Spanning cysteine to phenylalanine, the CDR3 consists of 16 amino acids. Only CDR3 DNA remains: 48 bases, in frame from the first base. Graves' hyperthyroidism was defined as stable when no progression to ophthalmopathy occurred over 18 months of follow-up. Hyperthyroidism patients were newly diagnosed, with disease duration under 2 months, and aged 18 to 65 years. Exclusion was applied to patients with uncontrolled infections, other autoimmune diseases, pregnancy or lactation. Diagnoses were based on clinical symptoms, serum thyroxine and TRAb, thyroid ultrasound and orbital computed tomography. Ficoll-Paque density gradient centrifugation was used to isolate PBMCs from about 9 ml of fresh peripheral blood. Trizol reagent was used to extract total RNA, and RNA quality was then checked on an Agilent 2100 Bioanalyzer.

Study-level results and caveats: During validation, the model predicted progression to ophthalmopathy a median of roughly 7.1 months ahead of onset, with roughly 65% sensitivity and almost 75% specificity. Sample size was not statistically predetermined, and blinding of investigators to group allocation was not performed. In cross-validation, a model built on a 13 V-J signature told ophthalmopathy apart from stable hyperthyroidism with over 85% sensitivity and 81% to 82% specificity, and in testing the same model reached 80%/75%. Most expanded thyroid clonotypes (frequency above 0.001) were also detected in blood, suggesting blood repertoires may reflect thyroid immune responses.

The source of this sequence is a man in his forties or fifties with Graves' hyperthyroidism. The chain uses TRBV10-2 and TRBJ1-5, and 11 bases in between align with TRBD1. Material: blood. The nucleotides read TGCGCCAGCAGGGGGACAGGGGGACGGAGCAATCAGCCCCAGCATTTT. Its translation is CASRGTGGRSNQPQHF.